These T cell receptor beta chains were read from a single sample in a study of cytomegalovirus exposure and HLA in healthy donors. The table came from immunoSEQ multiplex PCR; TCRdb's copy has only in-frame clones and leaves some out. The sample shows 110,000 to 150,000 clones, less than 10% of them seen only once. The sample was PBMCs. The receptors were sampled from a man over 45 in good health and CMV-seronegative. Each CDR3 is given with its conserved first and last residue. D genes are given only for firm matches. Some rows mark clone size as missing; the rest say once, few, many or name a class of expanded clone.

D,size,J,V,DNA,CDR3
-,-,TRBJ2-7,TRBV7-8,TGTGCCAGCAGCTTAGGTAGGGGGGGGCTCGGCGAGCAGTACTTC,CASSLGRGGLGEQYF
TRBD1,-,TRBJ2-5,TRBV2,TGTGCCACTGGGACAGACCTCCAAGAGACCCAGTACTTC,CATGTDLQETQYF
-,-,TRBJ1-1,TRBV5-1,TGCGCCAGCACCCCACGAGAGATACAACAGGGCGTGAACACTGAAGCTTTCTTT,CASTPREIQQGVNTEAFF
TRBD1,-,TRBJ2-3,TRBV7-3,TGTGCCAGCAGCAGCGGGACAGGGGAAGATACGCAGTATTTT,CASSSGTGEDTQYF
TRBD1,-,TRBJ1-1,TRBV6-4,TGTGCCAGCAGGCCAACAGGGGGGAACACTGAAGCTTTCTTT,CASRPTGGNTEAFF
-,few,TRBJ1-3,TRBV21-1,TGTGCCAGCAGTGACTTAGATAGCTCTGGAAACACCATATATTTT,CASSDLDSSGNTIYF
-,few,TRBJ1-6,TRBV9,TGTGCCAGCAGCACCGGGACCTATAATTCACCCCTCCACTTT,CASSTGTYNSPLHF
TRBD1,few,TRBJ2-7,TRBV28,TGTGCCAGTTACGGGACAGGGGAACTCTACGAGCAGTACTTC,CASYGTGELYEQYF
TRBD2,-,TRBJ2-7,TRBV18,TGTGCCAGCTCACTACGGACTAGCGGACCCTACGAGCAGTACTTC,CASSLRTSGPYEQYF
-,-,TRBJ2-2,TRBV6-1,TGTGCCAGCAGTGGAGGAGGGGAGACCGGGGAGCTGTTTTTT,CASSGGGETGELFF
-,few,TRBJ2-7,TRBV4-1,TGCGCCAGCAGCCAAGATCGACACCTCTACGAGCAGTACTTC,CASSQDRHLYEQYF
TRBD2,few,TRBJ2-3,TRBV9,TGTGCCAGCAGCGTGGGACTAGCGGACACAGATACGCAGTATTTT,CASSVGLADTDTQYF
-,few,TRBJ1-4,TRBV11-2,TGTGCCAGCAGCCCTGTAACAACTAATGAAAAACTGTTTTTT,CASSPVTTNEKLFF
TRBD1,-,TRBJ1-2,TRBV6-6,TGTGCCAGCAGTTACGTCTTCACCTACAGGGGTGATGGCTACACCTTC,CASSYVFTYRGDGYTF
TRBD1,few,TRBJ2-2,TRBV15,TGTGCCACCAGCAGAGATCGGGGACAGGGAGGAACCGGGGAGCTGTTTTTT,CATSRDRGQGGTGELFF
TRBD1,-,TRBJ2-4,TRBV5-1,TGCGCCAGCACACGGGGACAGGGGGCAAACATTCAGTACTTC,CASTRGQGANIQYF
-,few,TRBJ2-7,TRBV5-6,TGTGCCAGCAGCTTGGTAGCACAGGGCTACGAGCAGTACTTC,CASSLVAQGYEQYF
-,few,TRBJ1-1,TRBV15,TGTGCCACCAGCAGAGCTCGGTCTATGAACACTGAAGCTTTCTTT,CATSRARSMNTEAFF
-,-,TRBJ2-3,TRBV29-1,TGCAGCGTTGGGGGGGATCGGGATACGCAGTATTTT,CSVGGDRDTQYF
-,-,TRBJ2-1,TRBV30,TGTGCCTGGAGACTACCAGGGTACGATGAGCAGTTCTTC,CAWRLPGYDEQFF
-,-,TRBJ1-1,TRBV7-9,TGTGCCAGCAGCATCCACCCCAGGGGAAACACTGAAGCTTTCTTT,CASSIHPRGNTEAFF
TRBD2,-,TRBJ2-3,TRBV13,TGTGCCAGCAGTCCCCCGGGAGGGGCAGGGGCAGATACGCAGTATTTT,CASSPPGGAGADTQYF
TRBD1,few,TRBJ1-2,TRBV7-9,TGTGCCAGCAGCGGACAGGGGATTGGCTACACCTTC,CASSGQGIGYTF
TRBD1,-,TRBJ1-2,TRBV6-6,TGTGCCAGCAGTTATCCGGACAGGGCGGATGGCTACACCTTC,CASSYPDRADGYTF
-,few,TRBJ2-1,TRBV5-1,TGCGCCAGCTTCCCCCTAAGCGGCCATGAGCAGTTCTTC,CASFPLSGHEQFF
TRBD1,few,TRBJ1-1,TRBV19,TGTGCCAGTAGTATTTCGACAGGGGGCAAAGCTTTCTTT,CASSISTGGKAFF
TRBD1,few,TRBJ2-5,TRBV18,TGTGCCAGCTCACTACAATCGACAGGGCGAGAGACCCAGTACTTC,CASSLQSTGRETQYF
TRBD1,-,TRBJ2-1,TRBV4-1,TGCGCCAGCAGCCGACAACCGGGACAGGGGGATTTTCGGAATTACAATGAGCAGTTCTTC,CASSRQPGQGDFRNYNEQFF
TRBD1,few,TRBJ2-6,TRBV9,TGTGCCAGCAGCGCGGTGGCCGGGACAGGGGCCTTCTCTGGGGCCAACGTCCTGACTTTC,CASSAVAGTGAFSGANVLTF
TRBD2,few,TRBJ2-7,TRBV4-2,TGTGCCAGCAGCCAAGATCCGGATAGCGGGGACGAGCAGTACTTC,CASSQDPDSGDEQYF
TRBD1,-,TRBJ1-5,TRBV2,TGTGCCAGCAGTGACGGACAGGGCCCTTATAGCAATCAGCCCCAGCATTTT,CASSDGQGPYSNQPQHF
-,few,TRBJ1-1,TRBV25-1,TGTGCCAGCATGACAGTCCTGAACACTGAAGCTTTCTTT,CASMTVLNTEAFF
TRBD2,-,TRBJ2-3,TRBV11-2,TGTGCCAGCAGCTTAGATTTCGGCGGGGGGACAGATACGCAGTATTTT,CASSLDFGGGTDTQYF
-,-,TRBJ1-4,TRBV6-5,TGTGCCAGCAGTTACTCGGCCCGGAGTGAAAAACTGTTTTTT,CASSYSARSEKLFF
-,-,TRBJ2-2,TRBV30,TGTGCCTGGAGTGTAGGGACACTACAAGGCACCGGGGAGCTGTTTTTT,CAWSVGTLQGTGELFF
-,-,TRBJ2-7,TRBV1,TGCACCAGCAGCCGGGGACTAGCGGGAGTCCACGAGCAGTACTTC,CTSSRGLAGVHEQYF
-,few,TRBJ2-5,TRBV21-1,TGTGCCAGCAGCACCCGTCCCGGGACTAGCGGGGACCAAGAGACCCAGTACTTC,CASSTRPGTSGDQETQYF
-,-,TRBJ1-5,TRBV5-1,TGCGCCAGCAGCCTCGGCGGGAGGCGAGATCAGCCCCAGCATTTT,CASSLGGRRDQPQHF
TRBD1,-,TRBJ1-2,TRBV7-9,TGTGCCAGCAGCGTTTCCGGGACAGGGGACGGCTACACCTTC,CASSVSGTGDGYTF
-,-,TRBJ1-6,TRBV9,TGTGCCAGCAGCCCAGGGGTGGCAGGCGGGAATTCACCCCTCCACTTT,CASSPGVAGGNSPLHF
TRBD1,-,TRBJ1-1,TRBV19,TGTGCCAGTAGTAACATTAACAGGGGCTCTGAAGCTTTCTTT,CASSNINRGSEAFF
TRBD2,few,TRBJ2-1,TRBV30,TGTGCCTGGAGTCCCCGGACTAGCGGGAGTCATGAGCAGTTCTTC,CAWSPRTSGSHEQFF
-,few,TRBJ2-5,TRBV7-2,TGTGCCAGCAGCTTAGAGGTCAGCGAAGAGACCCAGTACTTC,CASSLEVSEETQYF
-,few,TRBJ1-1,TRBV27,TGTGCCAGCAGTTCGACAGGAGCGAACACTGAAGCTTTCTTT,CASSSTGANTEAFF
-,-,TRBJ2-7,TRBV28,TGTGCCACCACGCAGGCTGTTTACGAGCAGTACTTC,CATTQAVYEQYF
TRBD1,few,TRBJ1-1,TRBV14,TGTGCCAGCAGCCAAGGTCCCGACAGGGGGCAAGACACTGAAGCTTTCTTT,CASSQGPDRGQDTEAFF
-,-,TRBJ1-1,TRBV4-1,TGCGCCAGCAGCCAAAAGGGAGGGGGACTTTTGAACACTGAAGCTTTCTTT,CASSQKGGGLLNTEAFF
-,-,TRBJ2-2,TRBV5-1,TGCGCCAGCAGCTTGATTCCCGGGACACCGAACACCGGGGAGCTGTTTTTT,CASSLIPGTPNTGELFF
TRBD2,-,TRBJ2-1,TRBV30,TGTGCCTGGCGGAAGCGGGGGGGGCACAATGAGCAGTTCTTC,CAWRKRGGHNEQFF
-,-,TRBJ2-3,TRBV30,TGTGCCTGTCTAAAGGGCCCGCGGGGTGCGCAGTATTTT,CACLKGPRGAQYF
-,few,TRBJ2-5,TRBV2,TGTGCCAGCAGTGGGGGCGAACGGCAGACCCAGTACTTC,CASSGGERQTQYF
-,few,TRBJ2-6,TRBV14,TGTGCCAGCAGCCAAAGGGGGAGGGGAGGCTCTGGGGCCAACGTCCTGACTTTC,CASSQRGRGGSGANVLTF
TRBD1,few,TRBJ1-2,TRBV7-3,TGTGCCAGCAGCGCGGACAGGGGGCGAGGAGGCTACACCTTC,CASSADRGRGGYTF
-,few,TRBJ1-5,TRBV19,TGTGCCAGTAGGGCGGGTGTTTCGGGCAATCAGCCCCAGCATTTT,CASRAGVSGNQPQHF